The 29 T cell receptor beta chains given below trace back to one sample, sequenced in a study of T cell repertoires in cytomegalovirus infection. One entry per CDR3 protein, called by TCRdb with MiXCR from the reads. In the table there are some 450,000 distinct CDR3 sequences, roughly 30% of which are singletons. Material: PBMCs. The source of these receptors is a human donor in good health (CMV status not recorded). Some clones in this sample may be carry-over from other donors' samples.

V is TRBV11-2 and J is TRBJ2-1; 8 nucleotides agree with TRBD2. The CDR3 covers 20 residues. Germline trimming cut 5 bases from V and 0 bases from J; bases unmatched to any gene: 18. CDR1 and CDR2 (germline): SGHAT, FQNNGV. DNA for the CDR3: TGTGCCAGCAGCCAAAGGGTGGGGACTAGGTCCCAATTCTCCTACAATGAGCAGTTCTTC. Amino acid sequence: CASSQRVGTRSQFSYNEQFF.

This clonotype was detected many times. V is TRBV28 and J is TRBJ2-6; D possibly uses TRBD1 or TRBD2 (5 bases each). Germline V gene sequence: CDR1 MDHEN, CDR2 SYDVKM. Trimming stripped 1 base from V and 4 bases from J, with 8 bases between. The CDR3 totals 15 residues. CDR3 DNA sequence: TGTGCCAGCAGTTTATCAGGGACGGGGGCCAACGTCCTGACTTTC. Its translation: CASSLSGTGANVLTF.

This clonotype was observed a few times. V usage is TRBV28 and J usage is TRBJ1-1, with D perhaps matching TRBD1 (5 bases). From germline, CDR1 is MDHEN and CDR2 SYDVKM. V lost 5 bases to trimming and J lost 7 bases, with 8 bases between them. The CDR3 totals 11 residues. This chain's CDR3 is CASSRGGEAFF. CDR3 sequence (DNA): TGTGCCAGCAGTAGGGGTGGTGAAGCTTTCTTT.

The table lists this clonotype with a few counts. The V call is TRBV12-3 or TRBV12-4, the J call TRBJ2-7; unclear D gene. This CDR3 is built from 11 residues. V dropped 5 bases and J dropped 3 bases, with 5 bases sitting between them. CDR3: CASSVDYEQYF. CDR3 bases: TGTGCCAGCAGTGTCGACTACGAGCAGTACTTC.

This clonotype has a handful of counts. The CDR3 region is CASREMNTEAFF. CDR3 in DNA: TGTGCCAGCAGGGAAATGAACACTGAAGCTTTCTTT. The chain couples TRBV6-6 to TRBJ1-1, with D uncertain. Trimming left V 6 bases short and J 0 bases short, with 5 bases between. The CDR3 contains 12 residues. The V gene's germline CDR1 is MNHNY and CDR2 SVGAGI (reference sequence).

This clonotype was detected a few times. This sequence joins TRBV6-1 and TRBJ2-3; unclear D gene. There are 14 residues in the CDR3. V was trimmed by 7 bases and J by 2 bases, leaving 13 bases between them. Looked up from germline, CDR1 is MNHNS and CDR2 is SASEGT. The CDR3, as DNA: TGTGCCAGCAAGACCACCCGGACCACAGATACGCAGTATTTT. This encodes CASKTTRTTDTQYF.

This clonotype was observed at least ten times. The gene calls are TRBV4-1 and TRBJ2-3, with 8 bases matching TRBD1. The CDR3 loop spans 15 amino acids. Germline CDR1 is MGHRA and CDR2 is YSYEKL. The V segment lost 4 bases and the J segment 4 bases; nucleotides outside the gene matches: 7. The CDR3 nucleotides read TGCGCCAGCAGCCTCGGACAGGGAGGTCCAGATACGCAGTATTTT. It is translated as CASSLGQGGPDTQYF.

This clonotype was picked up a small number of times. The J gene is TRBJ1-1, the V gene TRBV6-1, with no clear D. CDR1 and CDR2 from the germline V gene are MNHNS and SASEGT. The CDR3 consists of 14 residues. The V and J ends lost 5 bases and 3 bases respectively, with 13 bases between them. The CDR3 is CASSSGPQDTEAFF. The CDR3 nucleotides read TGTGCCAGCAGTTCCGGGCCCCAGGACACTGAAGCTTTCTTT.

The genes are TRBV27 and TRBJ2-1; possible D gene TRBD1, 5 bases. The germline V gene has CDR1 MNHEY and CDR2 SMNVEV (reference sequence). The length of the CDR3 is 15 residues. V was clipped by 3 bases and J by 4 bases, with 13 bases between them. CDR3 sequence: CASSFSPGPYNEQFF. In DNA, the CDR3 is TGTGCCAGCAGTTTTTCCCCAGGGCCTTACAATGAGCAGTTCTTC.

This clonotype was detected many times. The chain is built from TRBV7-2 and TRBJ1-2; a weak D match, TRBD1 (5 bases). The V and J ends lost 0 bases and 4 bases respectively, with 9 bases between them. The CDR3 runs to 14 residues. CDR1 SGHTA and CDR2 FQGNSA come from the germline V gene. CDR3 bases: TGTGCCAGCAGCTTAGCGCTCGGGGCCTATGGCTACACCTTC. It codes for CASSLALGAYGYTF.

This clonotype was seen a few times. This chain uses TRBV29-1 with TRBJ2-5; D tentatively reads TRBD1 or TRBD2 (5 bases each). Germline V gives CDR1 SQVTM, CDR2 ANQGSEA. Trimming shortened V by 5 bases and J by 5 bases, and 18 bases separated the two germline ends. This CDR3 comprises 14 residues. CDR3 in DNA: TGCAGCGTTCTGGTCGCGGGCAGGGAGGAGACCCAGTACTTC. It encodes CSVLVAGREETQYF.

The chain joins TRBV28 to TRBJ2-7; no firm D call. The V gene's germline CDR1 is MDHEN and CDR2 SYDVKM. V gave up 10 bases and J gave up 0 bases, with 13 bases separating them. This CDR3 region has 13 residues. The CDR3 DNA reads as TGTGCCACTACGGGTCCCGACTCCTACGAGCAGTACTTC. It codes for CATTGPDSYEQYF.

This clonotype was observed a few times. This rearrangement joins TRBV19 to TRBJ1-2; 7 bases fit TRBD1. CDR3 length equals 17 residues. Germline V gene sequence: CDR1 LNHDA, CDR2 SQIVND (reference sequence). The V segment lost 3 bases and the J segment 0 bases; nucleotides outside the gene matches: 10. CDR3 residues: CASSIRDSPPANYGYTF. CDR3 coding DNA: TGTGCCAGTAGTATCCGGGACAGCCCGCCAGCTAACTATGGCTACACCTTC.

The sample holds a few counts of this clonotype. The chain has TRBV5-4 and TRBJ2-2; TRBD1 is a possible D gene (5 bases). Germline CDR1 reads SGHNT; CDR2 reads YYREEE (reference sequence). The CDR3 is made up of 16 amino acids. The V gene lost 0 bases and the J gene lost 0 bases, with 9 bases spanning the gap. CDR3 sequence reads: CASSLGGRANTGELFF. The CDR3 DNA is TGTGCCAGCAGCTTGGGTGGCAGGGCGAACACCGGGGAGCTGTTTTTT.

This clonotype was observed many times. The chain uses TRBV7-9 and TRBJ2-7, with 12 positions matching TRBD1. Germline loops: CDR1 SEHNR, CDR2 FQNEAQ (reference sequence). The CDR3 totals 15 residues. V shed 3 bases, J shed 5 bases, and the junction held 5 bases outside the gene matches. The CDR3: CASSFWGQGADEQYF. Here the CDR3 DNA reads TGTGCCAGCAGCTTCTGGGGACAGGGGGCCGACGAGCAGTACTTC.

In this sample, this clonotype turned up a few times. The gene calls are TRBV20-1 and TRBJ2-2; TRBD1 aligns across 9 bases. The CDR3 consists of 15 residues. J was trimmed by 3 bases and V by 1 base; bases with no gene match: 3. Germline V gives CDR1 DFQATT, CDR2 SNEGSKA (reference sequence). CDR3 coding DNA: TGCAGTGCTAGAGGGGACAGGGCGGACACCGGGGAGCTGTTTTTT. Translating gives CSARGDRADTGELFF.

This clonotype was observed a handful of times. The CDR3 DNA follows: TGTGCCAGCAGCGACCGGGACAGCTCCTACGAGCAGTACTTC. Translation gives CASSDRDSSYEQYF. V and J are TRBV7-4 and TRBJ2-7; TRBD1 matches at 7 bases. The CDR3 is made up of 14 amino acids. Germline-derived CDR1 and CDR2 are SGHVT and SQSDAQ. The V and J ends lost 5 bases and 0 bases, in that order; junction bases with no gene match: 4.

The chain uses TRBV7-9 and TRBJ2-7; the D gene is possibly TRBD1 (5 bases). This CDR3 spans 13 amino acids. V lost 5 bases, J lost 5 bases, and 13 bases lay in between. CDR1 and CDR2 from the germline V gene are SEHNR and FQNEAQ (reference sequence). The CDR3 region is CASSPDWGDEQYF. The CDR3 DNA sequence: TGTGCCAGCAGCCCCGATTGGGGCGACGAGCAGTACTTC.

In this sample, this clonotype turned up many times. The CDR3 coding sequence is TGTGCCAGCAGAAGGACAACTTCTAACTATGGCTACACCTTC. This encodes CASRRTTSNYGYTF. V is TRBV11-2 and J is TRBJ1-2, with a tentative D call TRBD1 (5 bases). Germline-derived CDR1 and CDR2 are SGHAT and FQNNGV. This CDR3 contains 14 residues. V lost 6 bases and J 0 bases, leaving 11 bases between the germline ends.

This clonotype was seen ten or more times. J is TRBJ1-1 and V is TRBV12-5; the D gene is possibly TRBD1 (6 bases). The CDR3 has 13 residues. CDR1 is LGHNT, CDR2 FRNRAP, per germline. V dropped 5 bases and J dropped 7 bases, with 14 bases sitting between them. The CDR3, as DNA: TGTGCTAGTGGTCCAACAGGGTTGGGTGAAGCTTTCTTT. Translation gives CASGPTGLGEAFF.

The V call is TRBV29-1, the J call TRBJ1-4; D is undetermined. CDR3 size: 14 residues. Germline V CDR1 and CDR2: SQVTM, ANQGSEA. V lost 4 bases, J lost 0 bases, and 9 bases lay in between. The CDR3 bases are TGCAGCGTTGCGTTTAGTCCAACTAATGAAAAACTGTTTTTT. This translates into CSVAFSPTNEKLFF.

In its sample, this clonotype was seen many times. The rearrangement links TRBV12-3 or TRBV12-4 to TRBJ2-1, with a tentative D call TRBD2 (7 bases). The V gene lost 7 bases and the J gene lost 5 bases, with 21 bases spanning the gap. The CDR3 loop spans 16 amino acids. The CDR3 here is CASNLRGGGVNNEQFF. The CDR3 DNA is TGTGCCAGCAACCTAAGGGGAGGGGGGGTTAACAATGAGCAGTTCTTC.

This clonotype occurred a few times. This chain connects TRBV27 to TRBJ2-7; TRBD1 matches at 7 bases. J was trimmed by 4 bases and V by 8 bases; bases with no gene match: 11. Per germline, CDR1 MNHEY and CDR2 SMNVEV (reference sequence). This CDR3 spans 14 amino acids. The DNA for the CDR3 is TGTGCCAGCCTCAGACAGGGCCCTTGGTACGAGCAGTACTTC. Residues: CASLRQGPWYEQYF.

This clonotype has just a few counts. The chain has TRBV14 and TRBJ2-5; 15 bases are a match to TRBD2. Trimming cost V 4 bases and J 4 bases; bases outside gene matches: 1. The germline gives CDR1 SGHDN, CDR2 FVKESK. The CDR3 covers 15 residues. Here the CDR3 reads CASSRGLAGGETQYF. CDR3 DNA: TGTGCCAGCAGCCGGGGACTAGCGGGGGGAGAGACCCAGTACTTC.

V usage is TRBV4-3 and J usage is TRBJ1-2; D is possibly TRBD1 (6 bases). V shed 3 bases and J shed 6 bases, with 11 bases lying between them. Germline V CDR1 and CDR2: LGHNA, YSLEER. CDR3 length: 13 residues. The CDR3 sequence is CASSQLTGNGYTF. DNA for the CDR3: TGCGCCAGCAGCCAGCTGACAGGCAATGGCTACACCTTC.

This clonotype was recorded a few times. The genes are TRBV7-9 and TRBJ1-1; D unresolved. The CDR3 is 15 residues long. Germline V lookup: CDR1 SEHNR, CDR2 FQNEAQ (reference sequence). Trimming cost V 5 bases and J 0 bases, with 13 bases left between them. The chain's CDR3 is CASSTEVGMNTEAFF. The CDR3, as DNA: TGTGCCAGCAGCACCGAGGTGGGGATGAACACTGAAGCTTTCTTT.

The chain combines TRBV4-2 with TRBJ2-5; D is unresolved. The ends were cut back, 0 bases at V and 3 bases at J, with 11 bases in the middle. This CDR3 contains 15 residues. CDR1 is LGHNA, CDR2 YNFKEQ, per germline. CDR3 sequence: CASSQEWRKEETQYF. The CDR3, as DNA: TGTGCCAGCAGCCAAGAGTGGCGGAAGGAAGAGACCCAGTACTTC.

In this sample, this clonotype turned up many times. This chain connects TRBV7-6 to TRBJ2-2, with 10 nucleotides matching TRBD1. V was clipped by 5 bases and J by 4 bases; unmatched bases: 10. CDR1 and CDR2 (germline): SGHVS, FNYEAQ. The CDR3 consists of 17 residues. CDR3 nucleotides: TGTGCCAGCAGCCAGGGGAAGGGACAGGGGACCACCGGGGAGCTGTTTTTT. Residues: CASSQGKGQGTTGELFF. Filled out from reference TRBV7-6 and TRBJ2-2, the complete variable domain reads GAGVSQSPRYKVTKRGQDVALRCDPISGHVSLYWYRQALGQGPEFLTYFNYEAQQDKSGLPNDRFSAERPEGSISTLTIQRTEQRDSAMYRCASSQGKGQGTTGELFFGEGSRLTVL.

The chain uses TRBV20-1 and TRBJ2-7; the D call may be TRBD1 or TRBD2 (5 bases each). The CDR3 loop spans 14 amino acids. V was shortened by 6 bases and J by 3 bases, with 18 bases between the two germline ends. Germline loops: CDR1 DFQATT, CDR2 SNEGSKA (reference sequence). CDR3 in DNA: TGCAGTGCCGGTTTGGGGGTCTCGAACTACGAGCAGTACTTC. This sequence encodes CSAGLGVSNYEQYF.